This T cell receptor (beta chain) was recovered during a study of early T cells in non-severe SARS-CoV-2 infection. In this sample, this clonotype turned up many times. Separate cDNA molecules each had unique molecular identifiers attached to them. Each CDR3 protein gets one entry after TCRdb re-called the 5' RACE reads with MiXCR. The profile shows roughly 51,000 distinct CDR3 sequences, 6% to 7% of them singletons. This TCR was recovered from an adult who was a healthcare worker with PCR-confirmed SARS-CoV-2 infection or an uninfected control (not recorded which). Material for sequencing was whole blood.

DNA for the CDR3: TGTGCCAGCAGCTTAGAAGCGGGGACCTACAATGAGCAGTTCTTC. Encoded protein: CASSLEAGTYNEQFF. The chain recombines TRBV11-2 with TRBJ2-1; TRBD2 matches at 7 bases. This CDR3 contains 15 residues. Trimming at V came to 0 bases and at J to 2 bases, leaving 1 base not matched to a gene. Germline CDR1 is SGHAT and CDR2 is FQNNGV.